This T cell receptor beta chain was retrieved from a study of cytotoxic CD8 clonotypes in ibrutinib-treated CLL. Study-level findings and limits: Elevated clonality accompanied ibrutinib response, with a return toward baseline values at progression.

Clones were read by immunoSEQ multiplex PCR, and TCRdb kept only the in-frame ones, dropping some. The sample has some 61,000 clones, roughly 72% seen once; the top ten hold roughly 5.9%. The V gene end was trimmed by 5 bases and the J gene end by 12 bases; junction bases not matched to a gene: 11. CDR1 is LNHNV and CDR2 is YYDKDF in the germline V gene (reference sequence). The CDR3 is made up of 13 amino acids. As concerns this clone: Its antigen is unknown.

This sequence was found in a human donor with chronic lymphocytic leukemia. This sample comprised PBMCs, obtained after 12 months of ibrutinib treatment. This chain connects TRBV15 to TRBJ2-7; 9 positions agree with TRBD1. The CDR3 DNA sequence: TGTGCCACCAGCGCGGACCCACAGGGGGCGACGTACTTC. This encodes CATSADPQGATYF.